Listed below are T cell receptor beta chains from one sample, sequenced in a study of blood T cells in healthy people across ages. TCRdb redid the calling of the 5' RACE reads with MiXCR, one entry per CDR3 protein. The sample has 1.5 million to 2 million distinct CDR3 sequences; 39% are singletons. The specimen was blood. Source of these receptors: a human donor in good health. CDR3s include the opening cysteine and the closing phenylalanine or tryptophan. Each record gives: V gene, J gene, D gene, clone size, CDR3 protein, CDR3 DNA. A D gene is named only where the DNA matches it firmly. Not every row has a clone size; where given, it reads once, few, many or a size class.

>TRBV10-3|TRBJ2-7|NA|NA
CAISESEGRLYF
TGTGCCATCAGTGAGTCCGAGGGGAGGTTGTACTTC
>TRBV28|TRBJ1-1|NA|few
CASRPFTGIHRGRTEAFF
TGTGCCAGCAGGCCCTTTACAGGGATCCACCGAGGGAGAACTGAAGCTTTCTTT
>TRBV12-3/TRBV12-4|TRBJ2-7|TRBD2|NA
CASRLPSGSGYEQYF
TGTGCCAGCAGACTACCCTCGGGTAGCGGGTATGAGCAGTACTTC
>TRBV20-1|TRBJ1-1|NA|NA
CSARGRWNTEAFF
TGCAGTGCTAGGGGGAGGTGGAACACTGAAGCTTTCTTT
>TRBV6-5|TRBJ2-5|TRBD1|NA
CAIRPIDRDEQYF
TGTGCCATCCGACCGATCGACAGGGATGAGCAGTACTTC
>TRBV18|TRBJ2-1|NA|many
CASSPGNEQFF
TGTGCCAGCTCACCAGGCAATGAGCAGTTCTTC
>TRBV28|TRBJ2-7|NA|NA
CASSLPLAGDEQYF
TGTGCCAGCAGCCTCCCGTTGGCCGGGGACGAGCAGTACTTC
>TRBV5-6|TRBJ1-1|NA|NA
CASSRDGLNTEAFF
TGTGCCAGCAGCCGGGATGGCCTGAACACTGAAGCTTTCTTT
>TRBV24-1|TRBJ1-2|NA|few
CATSQDTSYGYTF
TGTGCCACCAGTCAAGATACCTCCTATGGCTACACCTTC
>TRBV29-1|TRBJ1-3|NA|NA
CSVLLNSGNTTYF
TGCAGCGTTCTCTTGAACTCTGGAAACACCACATATTTT
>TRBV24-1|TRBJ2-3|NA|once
CATQTLWSTDTQYF
TGTGCCACCCAGACTTTGTGGAGCACAGATACGCAGTATTTT
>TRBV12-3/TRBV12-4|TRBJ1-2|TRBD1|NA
CASKPPGGSYGYTF
TGTGCCAGCAAACCCCCAGGGGGGAGCTATGGCTACACCTTC
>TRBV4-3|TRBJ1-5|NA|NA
CASSQDPWQGQNQPQHF
TGCGCCAGCAGCCAAGATCCGTGGCAGGGTCAGAATCAGCCCCAGCATTTT
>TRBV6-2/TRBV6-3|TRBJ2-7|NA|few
CASREGDTMSYEQYF
TGTGCCAGCAGGGAGGGGGATACCATGTCCTACGAGCAGTACTTC
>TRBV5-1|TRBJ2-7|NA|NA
CASSPYPTYEQYF
TGCGCCAGCAGCCCGTACCCTACATACGAGCAGTACTTC
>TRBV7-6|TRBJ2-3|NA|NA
CASSHEGRRSTDTQYF
TGTGCCAGCAGCCACGAAGGAAGGCGGTCCACAGATACGCAGTATTTT
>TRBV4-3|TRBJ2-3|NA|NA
CASSHQEEQGIRDTQYF
TGCGCCAGCAGCCACCAAGAGGAACAGGGAATTAGAGATACGCAGTATTTT
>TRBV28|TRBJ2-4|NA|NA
CASSLVTGWDIQYF
TGTGCCAGCAGTTTAGTAACAGGGTGGGACATTCAGTACTTC